Listed below are T cell receptor beta chains from one sample, sequenced in a study of blood T cell repertoires in COVID-19. The method was immunoSEQ multiplex PCR; TCRdb's version includes in-frame clones alone and lacks a portion of them. This table has about 87,000 clones, about 80% appearing once. The specimen sequenced was peripheral blood. The source of these receptors is a woman in her 50s with acute or convalescent COVID-19. CDR3s include the opening cysteine and the closing phenylalanine or tryptophan. The D gene is left open where the match is weak. For some rows the clone size is stated as once, few or many, or as a class when expanded; others skip it.

D gene,V gene,clone size,J gene,CDR3 protein,CDR3 DNA
-,TRBV27,once,TRBJ1-2,CASRREGRGYTF,TGTGCCAGCCGCCGGGAAGGGAGGGGCTACACCTTC
-,TRBV6-6,once,TRBJ1-5,CASSLQGTGQPQHF,TGTGCCAGCAGTCTACAGGGAACAGGGCAGCCCCAGCATTTT
TRBD1,TRBV5-1,-,TRBJ1-1,CASSGNQGGTEAFF,TGCGCCAGCAGCGGGAATCAGGGGGGAACTGAAGCTTTCTTT
-,TRBV2,-,TRBJ1-1,CASSGPGSTEAFF,TGTGCCAGCAGTGGCCCGGGGAGCACTGAAGCTTTCTTT
-,TRBV7-9,-,TRBJ1-4,CASSLVTSEKLFF,TGTGCCAGCAGCTTGGTCACTTCTGAAAAACTGTTTTTT
-,TRBV30,-,TRBJ2-2,CAGRRGNTGELFF,TGTGCCGGCCGCCGGGGGAACACCGGGGAGCTGTTTTTT
-,TRBV5-4,-,TRBJ2-5,CASSLIESGGGETQYF,TGTGCCAGCAGCTTGATTGAGTCAGGAGGTGGGGAGACCCAGTACTTC
TRBD1,TRBV29-1,few,TRBJ2-1,CSVESGRGNEQFF,TGCAGCGTTGAAAGCGGCAGGGGGAATGAGCAGTTCTTC
-,TRBV27,-,TRBJ1-1,CASSTTRRMNTEAFF,TGTGCCAGCAGTACTACACGGAGGATGAACACTGAAGCTTTCTTT
TRBD1,TRBV19,-,TRBJ1-5,CASRDRGPGSNQPQHF,TGTGCCAGCCGGGACAGGGGGCCAGGGAGCAATCAGCCCCAGCATTTT
TRBD1,TRBV4-1,-,TRBJ1-6,CASSHPGQANSPLHF,TGCGCCAGCAGCCACCCCGGACAGGCGAATTCACCCCTCCACTTT
TRBD1,TRBV18,-,TRBJ1-2,CASSAGTGYGYTF,TGTGCCAGCTCAGCCGGGACAGGGTATGGCTACACCTTC
TRBD1,TRBV7-9,-,TRBJ1-1,CASSPQTGLNTEAFF,TGTGCCAGCAGCCCGCAGACAGGGCTGAACACTGAAGCTTTCTTT
-,TRBV10-2,-,TRBJ1-6,CASTSGSGNSPLHF,TGCGCCAGCACTTCGGGAAGCGGGAATTCACCCCTCCACTTT
-,TRBV7-9,-,TRBJ1-1,CASSLAGGGSNTEAFF,TGTGCCAGCAGCTTAGCCGGAGGCGGGTCGAACACTGAAGCTTTCTTT
-,TRBV6-5,-,TRBJ2-7,CASNREELTNYEQYF,TGTGCCAGCAATAGAGAAGAACTTACCAACTACGAGCAGTACTTC
TRBD1,TRBV19,-,TRBJ2-7,CASSIEDRGRSRTYEQYF,TGTGCCAGTAGTATAGAGGACAGGGGCCGATCCCGAACCTACGAGCAGTACTTC
-,TRBV6-2/TRBV6-3,-,TRBJ2-6,CASSSSGANVLTF,TGTGCCAGCAGTTCGTCTGGGGCCAACGTCCTGACTTTC
-,TRBV11-3,-,TRBJ2-3,CASSLGRSDTQYF,TGTGCCAGCAGCTTAGGCCGGAGCGATACGCAGTATTTT
-,TRBV5-1,-,TRBJ2-3,CASSPRGSGSTDTQYF,TGCGCCAGCAGCCCTCGAGGCTCGGGGAGCACAGATACGCAGTATTTT
-,TRBV5-1,once,TRBJ2-2,CASSLTPRDTGELFF,TGCGCCAGCAGCTTAACACCGCGGGACACCGGGGAGCTGTTTTTT
TRBD2,TRBV6-6,-,TRBJ2-3,CASGPSGGAVVDTQYF,TGTGCCAGCGGACCCAGCGGGGGGGCCGTCGTAGATACGCAGTATTTT
-,TRBV4-3,-,TRBJ1-1,CASSQERYGSAEAFF,TGCGCCAGCAGCCAAGAAAGGTACGGGTCCGCTGAAGCTTTCTTT
TRBD2,TRBV7-2,-,TRBJ2-5,CASRPRTSAQETQYF,TGTGCCAGCCGACCTCGGACTAGCGCTCAAGAGACCCAGTACTTC
TRBD1,TRBV5-1,-,TRBJ2-3,CASSSDRGGTDTQYF,TGCGCCAGCAGCTCGGACAGGGGTGGCACAGATACGCAGTATTTT
-,TRBV28,few,TRBJ2-7,CASTGGVYEQYF,TGTGCCAGCACAGGCGGGGTATACGAGCAGTACTTC
-,TRBV5-6,once,TRBJ2-7,CASSIQGGGEQYF,TGTGCCAGCAGCATCCAGGGGGGAGGCGAGCAGTACTTC
TRBD2,TRBV20-1,-,TRBJ2-3,CSASVSGGAGGTQYF,TGCAGTGCTAGTGTAAGCGGGGGGGCCGGAGGGACGCAGTATTTT
-,TRBV4-2,-,TRBJ2-2,CASSQEPRATGELFF,TGTGCCAGCAGCCAAGAACCCAGGGCCACCGGGGAGCTGTTTTTT
TRBD1,TRBV28,-,TRBJ1-1,CASGLDRANTEAFF,TGTGCCAGCGGACTGGACAGGGCGAACACTGAAGCTTTCTTT
TRBD1,TRBV9,-,TRBJ1-4,CASSAEGAREKLFF,TGTGCCAGCAGCGCCGAGGGGGCCCGTGAAAAACTGTTTTTT
-,TRBV28,-,TRBJ1-4,CASSHPPLPGKLFF,TGTGCCAGCAGCCACCCCCCTCTACCAGGGAAACTGTTTTTT
TRBD2,TRBV4-1,-,TRBJ2-5,CASSTGLAGGHQETQYF,TGCGCCAGCAGCACCGGACTAGCGGGGGGTCACCAAGAGACCCAGTACTTC
-,TRBV6-1,-,TRBJ2-7,CASSEGQRGNQYF,TGTGCCAGCAGTGAGGGGCAGAGGGGGAATCAGTACTTC
-,TRBV5-8,-,TRBJ2-1,CASSLGRGGAVDEQFF,TGTGCCAGCAGCTTAGGTAGGGGGGGGGCCGTCGATGAGCAGTTCTTC
TRBD2,TRBV5-4,-,TRBJ2-1,CASSPAGGKGSEQFF,TGTGCCAGCAGCCCCGCCGGGGGGAAGGGGAGTGAGCAGTTCTTC
TRBD2,TRBV7-2,-,TRBJ2-1,CASSSPRGGNEQFF,TGTGCCAGCAGCTCCCCCCGGGGGGGCAATGAGCAGTTCTTC
-,TRBV15,-,TRBJ1-3,CATSRDVGRFSGNTIYF,TGTGCCACCAGCAGAGATGTTGGGAGATTCTCTGGAAACACCATATATTTT
-,TRBV28,-,TRBJ1-5,CASSLHVGANQPQHF,TGTGCCAGCAGTTTACATGTGGGGGCAAATCAGCCCCAGCATTTT
-,TRBV27,few,TRBJ1-6,CASSLMGGSLNSPLHF,TGTGCCAGCAGTTTAATGGGGGGGAGTCTTAATTCACCCCTCCACTTT
-,TRBV10-3,-,TRBJ1-1,CAIMRDTEAFF,TGTGCCATCATGAGGGACACTGAAGCTTTCTTT
-,TRBV18,-,TRBJ2-1,CASSRDQLGWTSYNEQFF,TGTGCCAGCTCACGAGATCAGCTGGGGTGGACTTCCTACAATGAGCAGTTCTTC
-,TRBV28,-,TRBJ1-2,CASSFGQLTANYGYTF,TGTGCCAGCAGTTTCGGACAGCTAACGGCTAACTATGGCTACACCTTC
-,TRBV11-1,-,TRBJ2-1,CASSRTEQFF,TGTGCCAGCAGTCGGACAGAGCAGTTCTTC
TRBD1,TRBV19,-,TRBJ2-3,CASSFLDRTDTQYF,TGTGCCAGTAGTTTCCTGGACAGGACAGATACGCAGTATTTT
-,TRBV28,-,TRBJ1-1,CASNALNRAEAFF,TGTGCCAGCAACGCCCTAAACAGGGCTGAAGCTTTCTTT
-,TRBV20-1,-,TRBJ2-1,CSAREYNEQFF,TGCAGTGCTAGGGAGTATAATGAGCAGTTCTTC
-,TRBV11-2,-,TRBJ2-2,CASSSSREAGELFF,TGTGCCAGCAGCTCCTCCAGGGAAGCCGGGGAGCTGTTTTTT
TRBD1,TRBV6-5,-,TRBJ1-4,CASRPRGNQDEKLFF,TGTGCCAGCAGGCCCAGGGGGAATCAGGATGAAAAACTGTTTTTT